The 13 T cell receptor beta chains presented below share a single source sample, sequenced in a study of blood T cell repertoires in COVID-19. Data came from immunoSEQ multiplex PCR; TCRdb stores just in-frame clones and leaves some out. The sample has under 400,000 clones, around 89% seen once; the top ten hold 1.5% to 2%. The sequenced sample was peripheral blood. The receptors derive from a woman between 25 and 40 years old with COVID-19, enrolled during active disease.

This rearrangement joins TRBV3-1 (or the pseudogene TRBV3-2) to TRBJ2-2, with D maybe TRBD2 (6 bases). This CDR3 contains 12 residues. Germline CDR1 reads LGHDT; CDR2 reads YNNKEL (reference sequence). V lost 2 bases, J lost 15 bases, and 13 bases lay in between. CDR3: CASSQSMGRLFF. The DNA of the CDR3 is TGTGCCAGCAGCCAAAGCATGGGGAGGTTGTTTTTT.

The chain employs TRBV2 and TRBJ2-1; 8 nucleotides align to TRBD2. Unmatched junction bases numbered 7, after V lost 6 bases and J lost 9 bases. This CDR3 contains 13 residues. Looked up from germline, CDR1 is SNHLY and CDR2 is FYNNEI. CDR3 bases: TGTGCCAGCAGCCAGACTAGCGTCTCTGAGCAGTTCTTC. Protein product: CASSQTSVSEQFF.

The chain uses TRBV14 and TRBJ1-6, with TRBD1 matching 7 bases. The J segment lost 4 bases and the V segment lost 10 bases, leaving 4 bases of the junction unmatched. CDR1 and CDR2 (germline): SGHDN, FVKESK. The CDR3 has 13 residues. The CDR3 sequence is CATAGQYNSPLHF. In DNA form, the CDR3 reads TGTGCCACCGCGGGACAGTATAATTCACCCCTCCACTTT.

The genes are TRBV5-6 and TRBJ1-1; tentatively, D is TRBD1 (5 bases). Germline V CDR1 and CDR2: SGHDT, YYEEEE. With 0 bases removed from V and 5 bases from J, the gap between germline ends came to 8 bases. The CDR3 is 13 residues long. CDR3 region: CASSLGPGTEAFF. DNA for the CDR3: TGTGCCAGCAGCTTGGGACCAGGGACTGAAGCTTTCTTT.

CDR3 sequence: CASSPDSDPSSPLHF. The CDR3, as DNA: TGTGCCAGCAGCCCCGACAGCGACCCCAGTTCACCCCTCCACTTT. The chain employs TRBV7-9 and TRBJ1-6, with D maybe TRBD1 (5 bases). This CDR3 is 15 amino acids long. Germline CDR1 SEHNR, CDR2 FQNEAQ (reference sequence). V was cut by 5 bases and J by 9 bases, with 17 bases left in between.

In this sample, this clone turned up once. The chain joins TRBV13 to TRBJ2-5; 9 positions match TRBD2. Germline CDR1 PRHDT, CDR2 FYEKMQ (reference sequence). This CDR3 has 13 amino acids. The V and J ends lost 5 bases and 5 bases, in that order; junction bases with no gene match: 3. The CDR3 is CASSPTSGETQYF. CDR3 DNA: TGTGCCAGCAGCCCAACTAGCGGGGAGACCCAGTACTTC.

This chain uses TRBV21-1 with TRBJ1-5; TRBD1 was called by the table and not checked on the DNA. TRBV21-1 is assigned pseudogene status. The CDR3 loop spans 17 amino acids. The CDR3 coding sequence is TGTGCCAGCAGCGCACATCGACAGGGTTACGGCAATCAGCCCCAGCATTTT. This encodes CASSAHRQGYGNQPQHF.

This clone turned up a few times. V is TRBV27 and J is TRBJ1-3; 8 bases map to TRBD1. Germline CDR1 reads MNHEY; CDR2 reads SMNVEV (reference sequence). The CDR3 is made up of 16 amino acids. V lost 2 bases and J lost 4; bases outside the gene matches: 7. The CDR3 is CASSLRNPGGGNTIYF. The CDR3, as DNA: TGTGCCAGCAGTTTACGAAATCCAGGGGGCGGAAACACCATATATTTT.

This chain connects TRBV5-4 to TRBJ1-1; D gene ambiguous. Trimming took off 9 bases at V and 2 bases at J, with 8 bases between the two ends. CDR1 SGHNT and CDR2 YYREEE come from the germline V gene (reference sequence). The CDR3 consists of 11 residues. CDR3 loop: CATRRNTEAFF. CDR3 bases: TGTGCCACGAGGAGAAACACTGAAGCTTTCTTT.

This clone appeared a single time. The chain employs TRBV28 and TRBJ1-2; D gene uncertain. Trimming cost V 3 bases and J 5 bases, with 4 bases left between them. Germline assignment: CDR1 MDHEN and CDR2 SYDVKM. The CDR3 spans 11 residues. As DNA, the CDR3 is TGTGCCAGCAGTTTTATATATGGCTACACCTTC. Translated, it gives CASSFIYGYTF.

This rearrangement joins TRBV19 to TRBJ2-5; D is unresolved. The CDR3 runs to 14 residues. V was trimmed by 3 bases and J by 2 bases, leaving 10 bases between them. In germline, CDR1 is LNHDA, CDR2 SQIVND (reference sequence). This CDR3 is CASSIPGGQETQYF. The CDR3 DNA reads TGTGCCAGTAGTATCCCGGGTGGTCAAGAGACCCAGTACTTC.

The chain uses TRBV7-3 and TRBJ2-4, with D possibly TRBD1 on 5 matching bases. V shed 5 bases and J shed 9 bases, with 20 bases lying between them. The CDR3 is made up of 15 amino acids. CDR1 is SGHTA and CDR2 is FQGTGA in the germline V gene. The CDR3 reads CASSTGPSPVPIQYF. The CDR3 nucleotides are TGTGCCAGCAGCACAGGCCCCTCGCCAGTCCCCATTCAGTACTTC.

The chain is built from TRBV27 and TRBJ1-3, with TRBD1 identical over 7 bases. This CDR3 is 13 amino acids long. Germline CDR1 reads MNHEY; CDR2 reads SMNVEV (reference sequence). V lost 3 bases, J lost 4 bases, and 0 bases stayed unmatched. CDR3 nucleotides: TGTGCCAGCAGTTTCAGGGGGGGAAACACCATATATTTT. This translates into CASSFRGGNTIYF.